What follows describes a single TCR beta chain. These data belong to a study of blood T cell repertoires in COVID-19. The V gene end was trimmed by 5 bases and the J gene end by 0 bases; junction bases not matched to a gene: 7. Germline CDR1 reads SGHAT; CDR2 reads FQNNGV. The CDR3 has 16 amino acids. Method: immunoSEQ multiplex PCR; TCRdb's copy keeps in-frame clones and lacks some. The table has 250,000 or so clones, 85% seen once. This chain joins TRBV11-2 and TRBJ2-7; 10 bases are shared with TRBD2. Sequences were obtained from peripheral blood. The TCR originated in a woman in her fifties or sixties with active or convalescent COVID-19. The CDR3 DNA reads TGTGCCAGCAGCCGGAGCGGGGGGGGCAGCTCCTACGAGCAGTACTTC. Translated: CASSRSGGGSSYEQYF.